A single count supports the clone carrying this T cell receptor (beta chain). TCRdb keeps only in-frame clones here, not all; method: immunoSEQ multiplex PCR. The repertoire holds 100,000 to 150,000 clones, with roughly nine tenths as singletons. The V end was cut by 5 bases, the J end by 7 bases, with 26 bases between. The germline V gene has CDR1 MDHEN and CDR2 SYDVKM. CDR3 size: 18 residues. These data are taken from a study of T cell responses to AZD1222 COVID-19 vaccine. Sample: peripheral blood, taken on day 0 of AZD1222 vaccination. The TCR comes from an adult in good health. V is TRBV28 and J is TRBJ1-4, with a possible D match to TRBD1 (6 bases). In DNA, the CDR3 is TGTGCCAGCAGTCAAAGAAGCGGGACAAGACCCGATACTGAAAAACTGTTTTTT. Protein sequence: CASSQRSGTRPDTEKLFF.